These T cell receptor beta chains were read from a single sample in a study of cytomegalovirus exposure and HLA in healthy donors. TCRdb's table, derived via immunoSEQ multiplex PCR, lists solely in-frame clones and lacks some. The sample has more than 90,000 clones, 76% seen once. The source material was PBMCs. The receptors were sampled from a man aged 40-55 years in good health and CMV-seronegative. CDR3s include the opening cysteine and the closing phenylalanine or tryptophan. Each record gives: D gene, J gene, V gene, clone size, CDR3 protein, CDR3 DNA. The D gene is left open where the match is weak. Rows give clone size only sometimes, using once, few, many, or a class for an expanded clone.

d_gene: -
j_gene: TRBJ1-4
v_gene: TRBV18
abundance: -
CDR3aa: CASSPQQSEKLFF
CDR3nt: TGTGCCAGCTCACCACAACAGTCTGAAAAACTGTTTTTT

d_gene: TRBD1
j_gene: TRBJ1-6
v_gene: TRBV6-5
abundance: -
CDR3aa: CASSSTGQNSPLHF
CDR3nt: TGTGCCAGCAGTTCGACAGGGCAGAATTCACCCCTCCACTTT

d_gene: -
j_gene: TRBJ1-5
v_gene: TRBV5-3
abundance: -
CDR3aa: CARSSPGSGADSNQPQHF
CDR3nt: TGTGCCAGAAGCTCACCCGGGAGCGGGGCCGATAGCAATCAGCCCCAGCATTTT

d_gene: TRBD1
j_gene: TRBJ2-5
v_gene: TRBV7-2
abundance: -
CDR3aa: CASSLDRGRETQYF
CDR3nt: TGTGCCAGCAGCCTGGACAGGGGGCGGGAGACCCAGTACTTC

d_gene: -
j_gene: TRBJ2-7
v_gene: TRBV5-5
abundance: -
CDR3aa: CASSFAGTYEQYF
CDR3nt: TGTGCCAGCAGCTTTGCAGGGACCTACGAGCAGTACTTC

d_gene: -
j_gene: TRBJ2-1
v_gene: TRBV27
abundance: -
CDR3aa: CASRTGPINEQFF
CDR3nt: TGTGCCAGCAGGACAGGACCCATCAATGAGCAGTTCTTC

d_gene: TRBD1
j_gene: TRBJ1-5
v_gene: TRBV19
abundance: -
CDR3aa: CASTDRAGQPQHF
CDR3nt: TGTGCCAGTACCGACAGGGCAGGTCAGCCCCAGCATTTT

d_gene: -
j_gene: TRBJ1-2
v_gene: TRBV29-1
abundance: -
CDR3aa: CSVADRFYGYTF
CDR3nt: TGCAGCGTGGCAGACAGATTCTATGGCTACACCTTC

d_gene: -
j_gene: TRBJ1-1
v_gene: TRBV11-2
abundance: -
CDR3aa: CASSLSQGWTEAFF
CDR3nt: TGTGCCAGCAGCTTAAGCCAGGGTTGGACTGAAGCTTTCTTT

d_gene: -
j_gene: TRBJ1-2
v_gene: TRBV19
abundance: -
CDR3aa: CASTRGGAGYGYTF
CDR3nt: TGTGCCAGTACTCGAGGCGGGGCCGGCTATGGCTACACCTTC

d_gene: TRBD1
j_gene: TRBJ1-2
v_gene: TRBV28
abundance: -
CDR3aa: CASRGQGVNYGYTF
CDR3nt: TGTGCCAGCAGGGGACAGGGTGTTAACTATGGCTACACCTTC

d_gene: -
j_gene: TRBJ2-5
v_gene: TRBV30
abundance: -
CDR3aa: CAWTAGAQETQYF
CDR3nt: TGTGCCTGGACTGCGGGGGCCCAAGAGACCCAGTACTTC

d_gene: TRBD1
j_gene: TRBJ2-5
v_gene: TRBV6-5
abundance: few
CDR3aa: CASRPGQGGETQYF
CDR3nt: TGTGCCAGCAGGCCAGGACAGGGAGGAGAGACCCAGTACTTC

d_gene: TRBD2
j_gene: TRBJ2-1
v_gene: TRBV9
abundance: -
CDR3aa: CASSQGSGGAGEKFF
CDR3nt: TGTGCCAGCAGCCAGGGGAGCGGGGGGGCCGGGGAGAAGTTCTTC

d_gene: -
j_gene: TRBJ1-2
v_gene: TRBV12-5
abundance: -
CDR3aa: CASGLEDKGGYTF
CDR3nt: TGTGCTAGTGGTTTGGAGGACAAGGGTGGCTACACCTTC

d_gene: TRBD2
j_gene: TRBJ2-3
v_gene: TRBV7-9
abundance: -
CDR3aa: CASSPQRGGPRTDTQYF
CDR3nt: TGTGCCAGCAGCCCACAACGGGGGGGGCCACGCACAGATACGCAGTATTTT

d_gene: -
j_gene: TRBJ1-2
v_gene: TRBV18
abundance: -
CDR3aa: CASSPLGEGENGYTF
CDR3nt: TGTGCCAGCTCACCCCTCGGGGAGGGGGAGAATGGCTACACCTTC

d_gene: TRBD1
j_gene: TRBJ1-4
v_gene: TRBV7-9
abundance: -
CDR3aa: CSSSSSRTGRGEKLFF
CDR3nt: TGTTCCAGCAGCTCTAGCCGGACAGGGAGGGGAGAAAAACTGTTTTTT